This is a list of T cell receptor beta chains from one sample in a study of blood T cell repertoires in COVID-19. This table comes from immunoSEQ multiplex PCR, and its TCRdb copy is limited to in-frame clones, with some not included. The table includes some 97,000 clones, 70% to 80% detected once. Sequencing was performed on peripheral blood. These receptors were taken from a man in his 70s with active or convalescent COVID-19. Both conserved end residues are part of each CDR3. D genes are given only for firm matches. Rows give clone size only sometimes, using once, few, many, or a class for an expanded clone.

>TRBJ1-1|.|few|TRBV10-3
CATYLGVGTKSTEAFF
TGTGCCACCTACCTAGGAGTAGGTACGAAGAGCACTGAAGCTTTCTTT
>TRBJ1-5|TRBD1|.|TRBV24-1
CATRGQPNQPQHF
TGTGCCACCAGGGGACAGCCCAATCAGCCCCAGCATTTT
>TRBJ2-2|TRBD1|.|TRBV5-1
CASRRQGAETGELFF
TGCGCCAGCAGGAGACAGGGGGCAGAAACCGGGGAGCTGTTTTTT
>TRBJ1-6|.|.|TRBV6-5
CASSLAYNSPLHF
TGTGCCAGCAGTCTCGCCTATAATTCACCCCTCCACTTT
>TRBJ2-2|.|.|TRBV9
CASSVTSSGELFF
TGTGCCAGCAGCGTAACTAGTTCCGGGGAGCTGTTTTTT
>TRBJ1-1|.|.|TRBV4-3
CASSRLARNTEAFF
TGCGCCAGCAGCCGCTTAGCTCGGAACACTGAAGCTTTCTTT
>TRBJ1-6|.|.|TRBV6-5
CASSLTGNSPLHF
TGTGCCAGCAGCCTAACGGGGAATTCACCCCTCCACTTT
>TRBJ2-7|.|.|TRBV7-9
CASSLTGNSLEQYF
TGTGCCAGCAGCCTTACAGGGAATTCACTCGAGCAGTACTTC
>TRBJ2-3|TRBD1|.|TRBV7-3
CASGEGQGGLYF
TGTGCCAGCGGGGAGGGACAGGGGGGATTGTATTTT
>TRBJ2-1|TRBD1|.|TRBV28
CASSPTGAYYYNEQFF
TGTGCCAGCAGTCCGACAGGGGCATATTATTACAATGAGCAGTTCTTC